This T cell receptor beta chain was observed in a study of blood T cell repertoires in COVID-19. Germline values: CDR1 SGDLS, CDR2 YYNGEE. The germline V and J ends were trimmed by 5 bases and 1 base, with 18 bases remaining between them. The CDR3 runs 16 residues. Sequenced by immunoSEQ multiplex PCR; TCRdb stores in-frame clones only, minus some. The sample shows around 300,000 clones, over 75% of them seen only once. This clonotype originated in a woman aged 25 to 39 who had recovered from COVID-19. The sample comprised PBMCs or T cells enriched from blood (not recorded which). This chain connects TRBV9 to TRBJ1-1; tentatively, D is TRBD1 (6 bases). CDR3 in DNA: TGTGCCAGCAGTCATAATCGGGGACACTCGAACACTGAAGCTTTCTTT. The encoded protein is CASSHNRGHSNTEAFF.